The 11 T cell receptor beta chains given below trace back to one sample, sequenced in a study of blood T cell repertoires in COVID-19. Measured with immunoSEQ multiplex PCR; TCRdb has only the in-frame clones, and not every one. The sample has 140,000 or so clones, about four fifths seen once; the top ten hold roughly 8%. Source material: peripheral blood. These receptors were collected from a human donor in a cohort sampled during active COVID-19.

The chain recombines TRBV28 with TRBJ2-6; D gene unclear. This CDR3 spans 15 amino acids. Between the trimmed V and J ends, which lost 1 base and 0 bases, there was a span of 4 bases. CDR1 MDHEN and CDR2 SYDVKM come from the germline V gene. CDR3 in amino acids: CASSLSHSGANVLTF. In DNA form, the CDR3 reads TGTGCCAGCAGTTTATCCCACTCTGGGGCCAACGTCCTGACTTTC.

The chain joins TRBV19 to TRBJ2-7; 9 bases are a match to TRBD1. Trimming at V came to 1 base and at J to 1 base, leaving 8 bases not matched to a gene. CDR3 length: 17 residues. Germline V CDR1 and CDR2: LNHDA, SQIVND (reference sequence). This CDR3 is CASSIAAPGTGSYEQYF. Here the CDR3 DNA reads TGTGCCAGTAGTATAGCCGCGCCCGGGACAGGGTCCTACGAGCAGTACTTC. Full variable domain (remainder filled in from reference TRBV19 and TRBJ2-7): DGGITQSPKYLFRKEGQNVTLSCEQNLNHDAMYWYRQDPGQGLRLIYYSQIVNDFQKGDIAEGYSVSREKKESFPLTVTSAQKNPTAFYLCASSIAAPGTGSYEQYFGPGTRLTVT.

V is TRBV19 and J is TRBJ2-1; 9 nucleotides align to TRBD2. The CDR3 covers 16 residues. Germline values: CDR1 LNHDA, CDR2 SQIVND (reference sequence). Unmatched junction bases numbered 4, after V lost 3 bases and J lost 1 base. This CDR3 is CASSMGTSHSYNEQFF. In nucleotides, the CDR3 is TGTGCCAGTAGTATGGGGACTAGCCATTCCTACAATGAGCAGTTCTTC.

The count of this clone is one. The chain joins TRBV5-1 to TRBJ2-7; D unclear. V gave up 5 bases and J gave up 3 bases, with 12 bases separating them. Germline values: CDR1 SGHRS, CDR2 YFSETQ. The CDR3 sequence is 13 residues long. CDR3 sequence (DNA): TGCGCCAGCAGGCGGTCCCCGAACTACGAGCAGTACTTC. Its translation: CASRRSPNYEQYF.

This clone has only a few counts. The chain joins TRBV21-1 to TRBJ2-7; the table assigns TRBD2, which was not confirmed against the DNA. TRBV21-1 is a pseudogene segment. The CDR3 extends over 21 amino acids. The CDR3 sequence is CASSRGKTPGCSGRASYEQYF. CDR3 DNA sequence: TGTGCCAGCAGCAGAGGGAAAACTCCGGGGTGTAGCGGGAGGGCGTCCTACGAGCAGTACTTC.

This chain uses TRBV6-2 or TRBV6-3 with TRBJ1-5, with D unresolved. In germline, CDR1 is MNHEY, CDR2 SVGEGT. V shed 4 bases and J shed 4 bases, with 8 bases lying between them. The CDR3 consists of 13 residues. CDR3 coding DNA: TGTGCCAGCAGTTCCAACAGTAATCAGCCCCAGCATTTT. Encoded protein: CASSSNSNQPQHF.

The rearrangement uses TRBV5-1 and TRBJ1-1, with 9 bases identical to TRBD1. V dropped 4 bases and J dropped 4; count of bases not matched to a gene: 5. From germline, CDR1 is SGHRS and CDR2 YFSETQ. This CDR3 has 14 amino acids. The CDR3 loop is CASSVTGGGTEAFF. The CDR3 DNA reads TGCGCCAGCAGCGTTACAGGGGGCGGCACTGAAGCTTTCTTT.

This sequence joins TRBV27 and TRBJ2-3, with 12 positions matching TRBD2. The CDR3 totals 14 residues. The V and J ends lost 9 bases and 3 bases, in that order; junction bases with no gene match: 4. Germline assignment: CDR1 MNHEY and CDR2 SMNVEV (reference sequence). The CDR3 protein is CARKLAGGTDTQYF. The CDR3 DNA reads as TGTGCCAGAAAACTAGCGGGAGGAACAGATACGCAGTATTTT.

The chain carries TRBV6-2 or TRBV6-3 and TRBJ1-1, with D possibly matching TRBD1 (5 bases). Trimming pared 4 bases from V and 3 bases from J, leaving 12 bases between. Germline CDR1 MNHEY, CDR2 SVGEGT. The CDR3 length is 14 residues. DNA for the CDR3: TGTGCCAGCAGTTCCCAATCGACAGACACTGAAGCTTTCTTT. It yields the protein CASSSQSTDTEAFF.

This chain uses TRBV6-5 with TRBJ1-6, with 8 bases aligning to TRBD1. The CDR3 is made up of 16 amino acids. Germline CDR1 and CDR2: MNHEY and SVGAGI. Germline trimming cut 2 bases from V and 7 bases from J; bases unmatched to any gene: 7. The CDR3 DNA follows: TGTGCCAGCAGTTACACGAGAAACAGGGGGAATTCACCCCTCCACTTT. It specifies CASSYTRNRGNSPLHF.

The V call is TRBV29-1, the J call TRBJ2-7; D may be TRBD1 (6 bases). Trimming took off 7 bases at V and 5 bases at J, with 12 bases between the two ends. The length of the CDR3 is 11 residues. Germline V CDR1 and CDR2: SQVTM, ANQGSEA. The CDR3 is CSGKQGHEQYF. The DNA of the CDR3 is TGCAGCGGGAAACAGGGCCACGAGCAGTACTTC.